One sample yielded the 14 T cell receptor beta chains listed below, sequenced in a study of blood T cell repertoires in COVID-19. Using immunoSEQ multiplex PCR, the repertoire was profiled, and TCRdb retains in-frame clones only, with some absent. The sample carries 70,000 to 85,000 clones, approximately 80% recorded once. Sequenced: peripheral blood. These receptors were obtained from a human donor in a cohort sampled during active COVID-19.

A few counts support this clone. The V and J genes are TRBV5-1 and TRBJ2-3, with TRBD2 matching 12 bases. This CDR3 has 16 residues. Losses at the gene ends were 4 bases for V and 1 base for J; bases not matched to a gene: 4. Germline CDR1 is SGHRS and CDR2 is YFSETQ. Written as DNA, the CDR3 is TGCGCCAGCAGCACCGGGACTAGCGGGCGCACAGATACGCAGTATTTT. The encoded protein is CASSTGTSGRTDTQYF.

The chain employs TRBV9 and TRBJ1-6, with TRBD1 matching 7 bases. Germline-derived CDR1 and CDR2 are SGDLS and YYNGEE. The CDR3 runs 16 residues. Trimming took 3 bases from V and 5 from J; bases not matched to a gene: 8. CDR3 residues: CASSEREGANNSPLHF. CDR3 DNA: TGTGCCAGCAGCGAACGGGAGGGGGCTAATAATTCACCCCTCCACTTT.

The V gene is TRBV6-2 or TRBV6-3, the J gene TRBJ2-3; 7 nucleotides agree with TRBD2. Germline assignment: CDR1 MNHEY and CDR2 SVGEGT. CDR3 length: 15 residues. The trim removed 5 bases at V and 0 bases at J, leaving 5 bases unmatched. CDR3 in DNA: TGTGCCAGCAGTCTACTAGCGTCAAGCACAGATACGCAGTATTTT. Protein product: CASSLLASSTDTQYF.

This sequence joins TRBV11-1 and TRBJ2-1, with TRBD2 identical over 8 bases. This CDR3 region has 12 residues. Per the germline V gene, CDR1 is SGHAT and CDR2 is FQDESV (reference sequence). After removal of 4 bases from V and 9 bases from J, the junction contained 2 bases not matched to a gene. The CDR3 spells CASSSGGVEQFF. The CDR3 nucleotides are TGTGCCAGCAGCTCGGGGGGGGTTGAGCAGTTCTTC.

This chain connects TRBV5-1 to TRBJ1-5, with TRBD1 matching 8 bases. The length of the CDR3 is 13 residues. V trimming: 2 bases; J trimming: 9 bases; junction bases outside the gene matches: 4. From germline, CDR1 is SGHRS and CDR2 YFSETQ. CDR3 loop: CASSLQGGGPQHF. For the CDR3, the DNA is TGCGCCAGCAGCTTACAGGGGGGAGGGCCCCAGCATTTT.

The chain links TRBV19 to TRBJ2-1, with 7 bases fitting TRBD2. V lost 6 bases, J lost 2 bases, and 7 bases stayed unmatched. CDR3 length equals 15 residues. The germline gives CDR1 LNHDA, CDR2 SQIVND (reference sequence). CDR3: CASRSSGVTYNEQFF. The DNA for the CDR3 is TGTGCCAGTAGGTCGAGCGGGGTGACCTACAATGAGCAGTTCTTC.

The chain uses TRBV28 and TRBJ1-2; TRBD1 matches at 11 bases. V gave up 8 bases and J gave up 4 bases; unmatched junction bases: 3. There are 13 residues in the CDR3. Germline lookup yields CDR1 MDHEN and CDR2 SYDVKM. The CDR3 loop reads CASGTGGIYGYTF. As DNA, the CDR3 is TGTGCCAGCGGGACAGGGGGTATCTATGGCTACACCTTC.

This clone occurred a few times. This CDR3 is CASSLAVYRGLGEQYF. The DNA for the CDR3 is TGTGCCAGCAGCTTAGCGGTCTACAGGGGGCTAGGCGAGCAGTACTTC. The chain combines TRBV7-8 with TRBJ2-7; TRBD1 matches 9 bases. The J segment lost 6 bases and the V segment lost 0 bases, leaving 9 bases of the junction unmatched. There are 16 residues in the CDR3. CDR1 and CDR2 (germline): SGHVS, FQNEAQ.

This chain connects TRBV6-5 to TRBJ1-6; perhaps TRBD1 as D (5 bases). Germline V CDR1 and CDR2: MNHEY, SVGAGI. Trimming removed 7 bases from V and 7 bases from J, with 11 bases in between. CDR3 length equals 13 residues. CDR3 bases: TGTGCCAGCACGGCAGGGCAAAATTCACCCCTCCACTTT. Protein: CASTAGQNSPLHF.

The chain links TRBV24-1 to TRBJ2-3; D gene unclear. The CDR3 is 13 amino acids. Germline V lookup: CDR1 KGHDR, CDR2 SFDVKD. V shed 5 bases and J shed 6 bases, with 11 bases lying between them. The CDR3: CATSVSVSDTQYF. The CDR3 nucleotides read TGTGCCACCAGTGTCTCCGTTTCTGATACGCAGTATTTT.

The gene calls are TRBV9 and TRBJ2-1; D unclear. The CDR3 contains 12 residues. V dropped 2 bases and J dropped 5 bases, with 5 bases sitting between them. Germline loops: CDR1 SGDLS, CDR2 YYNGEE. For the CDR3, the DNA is TGTGCCAGCAGCGTCCGGGACAATGAGCAGTTCTTC. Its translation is CASSVRDNEQFF.

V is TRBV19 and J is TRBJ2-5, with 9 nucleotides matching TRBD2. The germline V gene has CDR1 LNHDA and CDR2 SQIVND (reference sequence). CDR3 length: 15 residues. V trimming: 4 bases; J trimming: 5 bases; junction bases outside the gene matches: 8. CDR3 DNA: TGTGCCAGTAGTAAACCTAGCGGGGCTACGGAGACCCAGTACTTC. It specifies CASSKPSGATETQYF.

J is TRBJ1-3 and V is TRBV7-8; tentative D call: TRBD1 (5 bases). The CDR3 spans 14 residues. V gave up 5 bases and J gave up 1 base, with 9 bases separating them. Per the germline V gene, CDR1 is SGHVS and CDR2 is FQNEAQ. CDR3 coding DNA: TGTGCCAGCAGCCCCCAGGGTTCTGGAAACACCATATATTTT. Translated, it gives CASSPQGSGNTIYF.

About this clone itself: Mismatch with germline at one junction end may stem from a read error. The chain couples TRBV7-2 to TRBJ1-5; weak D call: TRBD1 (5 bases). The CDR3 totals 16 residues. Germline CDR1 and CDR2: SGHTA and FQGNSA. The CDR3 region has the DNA TGTGCCAGCAGCCTAGCGGGGGAGGGCGCCCCAGCCCTTCAGCATTTT. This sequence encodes CASSLAGEGAPALQHF.